The entry below gives a single TCR beta chain sequence along with its context. The antigen is not known. The data derive from a study of OX40 agonist ivuxolimab in advanced cancers. Whole-study context: The study treated patients with ivuxolimab, an agonistic anti-OX40 (CD134) antibody. Cancers in dose escalation were hepatocellular, melanoma, renal cell and head and neck. Study-level results: At 0.1 to 3.0 mg/kg, clonal expansion of CD4+ and CD8+ blood T cells had occurred by week 6. Low normalized T-cell clonal expansion was also seen in some nonresponders.

Assay used: immunoSEQ multiplex PCR; TCRdb lists only in-frame clones, some missing. Seen here are some 80,000 clones, 75% to 90% observed once, and the top ten hold 2% to 2.5%. The CDR3 has 14 amino acids. Germline V gene data show CDR1 as ENHRY and CDR2 as SYGVKD. V was cut by 4 bases and J by 5 bases, with 15 bases left in between. This specimen consisted of CD4+ or CD8+ T cells sorted from blood, obtained in a trial of the OX40 agonist ivuxolimab. The chain employs TRBV10-3 and TRBJ2-7, with a tentative D call TRBD2 (5 bases). This clonotype was obtained from an adult with an advanced solid tumor such as melanoma, head and neck, liver or kidney cancer. CDR3 nucleotide sequence: TGTGCCATCAGTGTAGGATCCGGGGTCCACGAGCAGTACTTC. It translates to CAISVGSGVHEQYF.